Presented here are 29 T cell receptor beta chains from one specimen sequenced in a study of blood T cell repertoires in COVID-19. The method was immunoSEQ multiplex PCR; TCRdb's version includes in-frame clones alone and lacks a portion of them. The table shows 55,000 to 80,000 clones, with approximately 87% occurring only once. The sample consisted of peripheral blood. These receptors all stem from an elderly woman with acute or convalescent COVID-19.

The rearrangement links TRBV4-1 to TRBJ1-4; 9 bases are shared with TRBD1. The V gene end was trimmed by 5 bases and the J gene end by 8 bases; junction bases not matched to a gene: 6. The germline V gene has CDR1 MGHRA and CDR2 YSYEKL. This CDR3 has 14 residues. DNA of the CDR3: TGCGCCAGCAGCTTCGGGACAGGGAAGGAAAAACTGTTTTTT. It specifies CASSFGTGKEKLFF.

The rearrangement joins TRBV3-1 (or the pseudogene TRBV3-2) to TRBJ2-6; the D gene is possibly TRBD1 (6 bases). This CDR3 spans 15 amino acids. V gave up 4 bases and J gave up 4 bases, with 11 bases separating them. CDR1 and CDR2 from the germline V gene are LGHDT and YNNKEL (reference sequence). CDR3 amino acids: CASSREGQGANVLTF. Written as DNA, the CDR3 is TGTGCCAGCAGCCGGGAAGGACAGGGGGCCAACGTCCTGACTTTC.

The rearrangement uses TRBV10-1 and TRBJ2-3, with TRBD2 matching over 9 bases. CDR1 and CDR2 (germline): WNHNN, SYGVQD (reference sequence). V was pared by 0 bases and J by 5 bases, with 3 bases of the junction left unmatched. The CDR3 is 15 residues long. This CDR3 is CASSESSGGRDTQYF. The CDR3 DNA is TGCGCCAGCAGTGAGTCGAGCGGGGGGCGAGATACGCAGTATTTT.

Comments on this clone: Other nucleotide sequences from this sample produce the same CDR3. This sequence joins TRBV5-1 and TRBJ2-3; 8 bases fit TRBD2. Germline trimming cut 5 bases from V and 2 bases from J; bases unmatched to any gene: 4. This CDR3 has 14 residues. Germline V gene lookup returns CDR1 SGHRS and CDR2 YFSETQ. In DNA form, the CDR3 reads TGCGCCAGCAGTGGCGGGAGGCCCACAGATACGCAGTATTTT. Translated: CASSGGRPTDTQYF. The entire variable domain, with the rest obtained from reference TRBV5-1 and TRBJ2-3, is as follows: KAGVTQTPRYLIKTRGQQVTLSCSPISGHRSVSWYQQTPGQGLQFLFEYFSETQRNKGNFPGRFSGRQFSNSRSEMNVSTLELGDSALYLCASSGGRPTDTQYFGPGTRLTVL.

This clone was found a few times. The rearrangement uses TRBV11-2 and TRBJ2-1; 8 bases match TRBD2. The V and J ends lost 7 bases and 7 bases, in that order; junction bases with no gene match: 12. The length of the CDR3 is 15 residues. Germline CDR1 SGHAT, CDR2 FQNNGV. CDR3 amino acids: CASNLPGGARNEQFF. In DNA, the CDR3 is TGTGCCAGCAACCTGCCCGGGGGGGCCCGTAATGAGCAGTTCTTC.

The chain joins TRBV3-1 (or the pseudogene TRBV3-2) to TRBJ1-1; D remains ambiguous. V lost 8 bases and J 2 bases, leaving 9 bases between the germline ends. The V gene's germline CDR1 is LGHDT and CDR2 YNNKEL (reference sequence). CDR3 length equals 12 residues. CDR3 in amino acids: CASRRQNTEAFF. CDR3 bases: TGTGCCAGCCGCCGACAAAACACTGAAGCTTTCTTT.

The chain couples TRBV11-3 to TRBJ2-3; tentatively, D is TRBD1 (5 bases). From germline, CDR1 is SGHNT and CDR2 YENEEA. The CDR3 has 16 amino acids. The V gene lost 5 bases and the J gene lost 3 bases, with 18 bases spanning the gap. In nucleotides, the CDR3 is TGTGCCAGCAGCCCTATCGCAGGGCTGGGGACAGATACGCAGTATTTT. Protein sequence: CASSPIAGLGTDTQYF.

The chain carries TRBV30 and TRBJ2-3; tentatively, D is TRBD2 (6 bases). V lost 2 bases to trimming and J lost 0 bases, with 12 bases between them. This CDR3 comprises 15 residues. CDR1 GTSNPN and CDR2 SVGIG come from the germline V gene (reference sequence). The CDR3 loop is CAWSIRGFSTDTQYF. In nucleotides, the CDR3 is TGTGCCTGGAGTATACGGGGGTTTAGCACAGATACGCAGTATTTT. The variable domain in full, completed from reference TRBV30 and TRBJ2-3, reads SQTIHQWPATLVQPVGSPLSLECTVEGTSNPNLYWYRQAAGRGLQLLFYSVGIGQISSEVPQNLSASRPQDRQFILSSKKLLLSDSGFYLCAWSIRGFSTDTQYFGPGTRLTVL.

The chain joins TRBV5-6 to TRBJ1-5; 8 bases align to TRBD1. Germline loops: CDR1 SGHDT, CDR2 YYEEEE. The CDR3 covers 15 residues. Germline trimming cut 4 bases from V and 0 bases from J; bases unmatched to any gene: 3. In DNA, the CDR3 is TGTGCCAGCAGCCGGGGACAGGCTAGCAATCAGCCCCAGCATTTT. It codes for CASSRGQASNQPQHF.

The chain combines TRBV6-5 with TRBJ2-7; 7 positions agree with TRBD1. J was trimmed by 3 bases and V by 7 bases; bases with no gene match: 9. The V gene's germline CDR1 is MNHEY and CDR2 SVGAGI. The CDR3 has 14 residues. CDR3 bases: TGTGCCAGCACCAAACGACAGGGTGACTACGAGCAGTACTTC. This codes for CASTKRQGDYEQYF.

This clone occurred once. CDR3 in amino acids: CASSLQATNTGELFF. The CDR3 DNA follows: TGTGCCAGCAGCTTACAGGCTACGAACACCGGGGAGCTGTTTTTT. The V gene is TRBV7-2, the J gene TRBJ2-2; unclear D gene. Germline V gives CDR1 SGHTA, CDR2 FQGNSA. V shed 2 bases and J shed 0 bases, with 7 bases lying between them. CDR3 length equals 15 residues. Complete variable domain (other parts from reference TRBV7-2 and TRBJ2-2): GAGVSQSPSNKVTEKGKDVELRCDPISGHTALYWYRQSLGQGLEFLIYFQGNSAPDKSGLPSDRFSAERTGGSVSTLTIQRTQQEDSAVYLCASSLQATNTGELFFGEGSRLTVL.

This chain connects TRBV24-1 to TRBJ2-1; a weak D match, TRBD2 (5 bases). Germline V CDR1 and CDR2: KGHDR, SFDVKD. The CDR3 runs 16 residues. Trimming shortened V by 3 bases and J by 2 bases, and 13 bases separated the two germline ends. The CDR3 is CATSDPGKLTYNEQFF. CDR3 in DNA: TGTGCCACCAGTGATCCGGGGAAGCTCACCTACAATGAGCAGTTCTTC.

The chain is built from TRBV3-1 (or the pseudogene TRBV3-2) and TRBJ2-3; the match to TRBD2 covers 10 bases. The germline V gene encodes CDR1 LGHDT and CDR2 YNNKEL (reference sequence). CDR3 size: 16 residues. Trimming at V came to 5 bases and at J to 4 bases, leaving 9 bases not matched to a gene. CDR3 loop: CASSETASGGADTQYF. Written as DNA, the CDR3 is TGTGCCAGCAGCGAGACCGCTAGCGGGGGAGCAGATACGCAGTATTTT.

The chain combines TRBV29-1 with TRBJ1-1; no definite D call. The CDR3 runs to 11 residues. Germline V lookup: CDR1 SQVTM, CDR2 ANQGSEA. The CDR3 protein is CMETGNTEAFF. CDR3 bases: TGCATGGAGACCGGGAACACTGAAGCTTTCTTT.

The chain couples TRBV25-1 to TRBJ2-6; 8 bases align to TRBD1. V trimming: 6 bases; J trimming: 1 base; junction bases outside the gene matches: 11. The CDR3 extends over 18 amino acids. The germline CDR1 and CDR2 sequences are MGHDK and SYGVNS. The CDR3 nucleotides read TGTGCCAGCAGGGGACAGGCAGGGGGCTTTTCTGGGGCCAACGTCCTGACTTTC. It yields the protein CASRGQAGGFSGANVLTF.

The V and J genes are TRBV11-2 and TRBJ2-1; 10 nucleotides line up with TRBD1. This CDR3 is 15 amino acids long. Germline CDR1 and CDR2: SGHAT and FQNNGV. Trimming at V came to 5 bases and at J to 7 bases, leaving 8 bases not matched to a gene. The CDR3 nucleotides are TGTGCCAGCAGCGTCCGGGACAGGGGTGGGAATGAGCAGTTCTTC. It is translated as CASSVRDRGGNEQFF.

V and J are TRBV25-1 and TRBJ2-3; 8 bases fit TRBD2. Germline loops: CDR1 MGHDK, CDR2 SYGVNS. Trimming took 7 bases from V and 4 from J; bases not matched to a gene: 16. The CDR3 totals 17 residues. CDR3 loop: CASMGSGGPYGADTQYF. CDR3 nucleotides: TGTGCCAGCATGGGGTCGGGAGGGCCCTACGGCGCAGATACGCAGTATTTT.

The gene calls are TRBV16 and TRBJ2-3; TRBD2 agrees at 12 bases. The CDR3 extends over 17 amino acids. The germline gives CDR1 KGHSY, CDR2 FQNENV. V was clipped by 0 bases and J by 4 bases; unmatched bases: 5. DNA for the CDR3: TGTGCCAGCAGCCAATCGGGCCTAGCGGGAGGGCCAGATACGCAGTATTTT. Translating gives CASSQSGLAGGPDTQYF.

The chain carries TRBV29-1 and TRBJ2-1; no clear D gene. Germline CDR1 is SQVTM and CDR2 is ANQGSEA. Trimming cost V 4 bases and J 3 bases, with 10 bases left between them. There are 13 residues in the CDR3. As DNA, the CDR3 is TGCAGCGTTGTTGCGCGAGACTACAATGAGCAGTTCTTC. Protein sequence: CSVVARDYNEQFF.

The chain joins TRBV11-3 to TRBJ2-3, with D maybe TRBD2 (6 bases). The ends were cut back, 1 base at V and 2 bases at J, with 16 bases in the middle. Germline CDR1 is SGHNT and CDR2 is YENEEA. CDR3 length: 17 residues. The CDR3 protein is CASSLVGGNHHTDTQYF. The CDR3, as DNA: TGTGCCAGCAGCTTAGTTGGCGGGAACCACCACACAGATACGCAGTATTTT.

The rearrangement links TRBV11-2 to TRBJ2-1; D possibly corresponds to TRBD1 (6 bases). V gave up 0 bases and J gave up 12 bases, with 18 bases separating them. The CDR3 contains 15 residues. Germline CDR1 and CDR2: SGHAT and FQNNGV. The CDR3 bases are TGTGCCAGCAGCTTAGATCGGGGCAGGGGTAGGTTGCAGTTCTTC. Amino acid sequence: CASSLDRGRGRLQFF. Drawing the rest from reference TRBV11-2 and TRBJ2-1, the complete variable domain is EAGVAQSPRYKIIEKRQSVAFWCNPISGHATLYWYQQILGQGPKLLIQFQNNGVVDDSQLPKDRFSAERLKGVDSTLKIQPAKLEDSAVYLCASSLDRGRGRLQFFGPGTRLTVL.

This clone was counted between two and nine times. This chain connects TRBV6-5 to TRBJ1-2, with D tentatively TRBD1 (5 bases). Trimming shortened V by 6 bases and J by 6 bases, and 8 bases separated the two germline ends. The CDR3 runs to 11 residues. Germline V lookup: CDR1 MNHEY, CDR2 SVGAGI. The DNA of the CDR3 is TGTGCCAGCAGGACAGAGGATGGCTACACCTTC. This translates into CASRTEDGYTF.

The J gene is TRBJ2-1, the V gene TRBV27, with TRBD1 matching 10 bases. This CDR3 is 15 amino acids long. Trimming took 3 bases from V and 5 from J; bases not matched to a gene: 4. Germline CDR1 is MNHEY and CDR2 is SMNVEV (reference sequence). The CDR3 spells CASSFGTGAHNEQFF. The DNA of the CDR3 is TGTGCCAGCAGTTTTGGGACAGGGGCCCACAATGAGCAGTTCTTC.

The chain joins TRBV9 to TRBJ2-7; D is possibly TRBD2 (6 bases). CDR3 length equals 13 residues. Germline-derived CDR1 and CDR2 are SGDLS and YYNGEE. V lost 4 bases to trimming and J lost 6 bases, with 14 bases between them. The CDR3 protein is CASSPRPEGEQYF. The CDR3 bases are TGTGCCAGCAGCCCACGTCCGGAGGGCGAGCAGTACTTC.

This rearrangement joins TRBV11-3 to TRBJ2-7; no reliable D call. Germline V gene lookup returns CDR1 SGHNT and CDR2 YENEEA. The CDR3 runs 12 residues. Trimming removed 8 bases at V and 1 base at J, with 9 bases between. CDR3 bases: TGTGCCAGCCACGGAGAATCCTACGAGCAGTACTTC. Translated, it gives CASHGESYEQYF.

The rearrangement links TRBV2 to TRBJ2-5; no firm D call. From germline, CDR1 is SNHLY and CDR2 FYNNEI. The CDR3 extends over 13 amino acids. V was clipped by 4 bases and J by 4 bases, with 10 bases between them. Here the CDR3 reads CASSVVIRETQYF. The CDR3 DNA sequence: TGTGCCAGCAGTGTCGTTATTCGAGAGACCCAGTACTTC.

The chain joins TRBV18 to TRBJ2-2; TRBD1 matches at 8 bases. The CDR3 covers 14 residues. Germline V CDR1 and CDR2: KGHSH, LQKENI. The V segment lost 10 bases and the J segment 1 base; nucleotides outside the gene matches: 5. CDR3 DNA: TGTGCCACTCAGGGGGCTTTGAACACCGGGGAGCTGTTTTTT. Amino acid sequence: CATQGALNTGELFF.

The DNA for the CDR3 is TGTGCCTGGAGTGTACGGGGCAGGGGTCCCCTCAATCAGCCCCAGCATTTT. Translated: CAWSVRGRGPLNQPQHF. The rearrangement uses TRBV30 and TRBJ1-5; weak D call: TRBD1 (6 bases). The CDR3 contains 17 residues. V lost 0 bases and J lost 3, with 18 bases in between. Germline CDR1 reads GTSNPN; CDR2 reads SVGIG (reference sequence).

The genes are TRBV3-1 (or the pseudogene TRBV3-2) and TRBJ2-5; the match to TRBD2 covers 13 bases. The germline V gene encodes CDR1 LGHDT and CDR2 YNNKEL (reference sequence). The CDR3 spans 16 residues. Germline trimming cut 4 bases from V and 5 bases from J; bases unmatched to any gene: 7. The CDR3 loop is CASSPYGLAGVETQYF. CDR3 DNA sequence: TGTGCCAGCAGCCCATATGGACTAGCGGGAGTGGAGACCCAGTACTTC.